The 20 T cell receptor beta chains presented below share a single source sample, sequenced in a study of blood T cell repertoires in COVID-19. TCRdb's copy holds only in-frame clones and misses some; the assay was immunoSEQ multiplex PCR. Of around 75,000 clones in the sample, roughly 90% were seen once. Sequenced: peripheral blood. These receptors all come from a man aged 60 to 69 with acute or convalescent COVID-19.

This chain links TRBV6-4 with TRBJ2-3, with 12 bases lining up with TRBD2. V lost 5 bases to trimming and J lost 4 bases; unmatched junction nucleotides: 4. The CDR3 totals 15 residues. Germline lookup yields CDR1 MRHNA and CDR2 SNTAGT. In DNA form, the CDR3 reads TGTGCCAGCAGTCCAGGACTAGCGGGGTCAGATACGCAGTATTTT. Translating gives CASSPGLAGSDTQYF.

The V gene is TRBV18, the J gene TRBJ2-1, with no clear D. The CDR3 loop spans 16 amino acids. Trimming took 9 bases from V and 0 from J, leaving 18 bases between them. Germline V gene sequence: CDR1 KGHSH, CDR2 LQKENI. CDR3 DNA: TGTGCCAGTGACTCGGGTGGTGCCCTCTCCTACAATGAGCAGTTCTTC. It encodes CASDSGGALSYNEQFF. The full variable domain, in which reference TRBV18 and TRBJ2-1 provide the parts outside the CDR3, is NAGVMQNPRHLVRRRGQEARLRCSPMKGHSHVYWYRQLPEEGLKFMVYLQKENIIDESGMPKERFSAEFPKEGPSILRIQQVVRGDSAAYFCASDSGGALSYNEQFFGPGTRLTVL.

A single count supports this clone. CDR3 nucleotides: TGTGCCTGGAGCCCCTCCGGGACTGAAGCTTTCTTT. The encoded protein is CAWSPSGTEAFF. This chain joins TRBV30 and TRBJ1-1, with D unclear. From germline, CDR1 is GTSNPN and CDR2 SVGIG (reference sequence). V lost 3 bases to trimming and J lost 5 bases, with 10 bases between them. This CDR3 spans 12 amino acids.

The table lists this clone with a count of one. V usage is TRBV2 and J usage is TRBJ1-6; 7 nucleotides agree with TRBD1. CDR1 and CDR2 (germline): SNHLY, FYNNEI. The V segment lost 6 bases and the J segment 7 bases; nucleotides outside the gene matches: 6. This CDR3 has 14 residues. DNA for the CDR3: TGTGCCAGCAGCGCCGGGACAGAGAATTCACCCCTCCACTTT. Its translation is CASSAGTENSPLHF.

The chain carries TRBV7-2 and TRBJ2-7; 10 bases are shared with TRBD2. The CDR3 totals 16 residues. The junction had 10 bases not matched to a gene; V was cut back by 4 bases and J by 4 bases. From germline, CDR1 is SGHTA and CDR2 FQGNSA. The chain's CDR3 is CASSSNSGGSSYEQYF. CDR3 coding DNA: TGTGCCAGCAGCTCCAATAGCGGGGGGAGCTCTTACGAGCAGTACTTC.

This CDR3 reads CASSPDRDPTEAFF. The CDR3 DNA reads as TGTGCCAGCAGCCCCGACAGGGACCCCACTGAAGCTTTCTTT. The V call is TRBV6-5, the J call TRBJ1-1; 7 bases fit TRBD1. The germline V gene has CDR1 MNHEY and CDR2 SVGAGI. The CDR3 has 14 amino acids. Unmatched junction bases numbered 8, after V lost 6 bases and J lost 4 bases.

The genes are TRBV14 and TRBJ2-5; 10 bases are a match to TRBD1. The CDR3 has 15 amino acids. V gave up 6 bases and J gave up 5 bases; unmatched junction bases: 9. Germline lookup yields CDR1 SGHDN and CDR2 FVKESK. The CDR3 loop is CASSPGQGFGETQYF. CDR3 in DNA: TGTGCCAGCAGTCCGGGACAGGGGTTCGGGGAGACCCAGTACTTC.

The chain employs TRBV7-7 and TRBJ2-7; 8 nucleotides align to TRBD1. The CDR3 is 13 residues long. Germline V gene sequence: CDR1 SSHAT, CDR2 FNYEAQ (reference sequence). The V and J ends lost 5 bases and 7 bases, in that order; junction bases with no gene match: 7. Here the CDR3 reads CASSPDRGGEQYF. CDR3 coding DNA: TGTGCCAGCAGCCCCGACAGGGGCGGAGAGCAGTACTTC.

The genes are TRBV3-1 (or the pseudogene TRBV3-2) and TRBJ1-4, with D uncertain. The CDR3 runs to 16 residues. The germline V gene encodes CDR1 LGHDT and CDR2 YNNKEL (reference sequence). V lost 0 bases, J lost 8 bases, and 16 bases lay in between. CDR3 residues: CASSQDPDGGWEKLFF. The CDR3 DNA is TGTGCCAGCAGCCAAGACCCAGACGGCGGTTGGGAAAAACTGTTTTTT.

V and J are TRBV7-6 and TRBJ2-2, with D possibly being TRBD1 (5 bases). The CDR3 runs to 18 residues. V lost 5 bases to trimming and J lost 2 bases, with 21 bases between them. Germline CDR1 is SGHVS and CDR2 is FNYEAQ. CDR3 DNA sequence: TGTGCCAGCAGCCTACTGGCCCCAGTAGGGGTTAACACCGGGGAGCTGTTTTTT. This translates into CASSLLAPVGVNTGELFF. The whole variable domain, remainder taken from reference TRBV7-6 and TRBJ2-2, is GAGVSQSPRYKVTKRGQDVALRCDPISGHVSLYWYRQALGQGPEFLTYFNYEAQQDKSGLPNDRFSAERPEGSISTLTIQRTEQRDSAMYRCASSLLAPVGVNTGELFFGEGSRLTVL.

The rearrangement links TRBV6-6 to TRBJ1-2, with 10 bases matching TRBD1. V trimming: 5 bases; J trimming: 6 bases; junction bases outside the gene matches: 6. CDR1 is MNHNY, CDR2 SVGAGI, per germline (reference sequence). The CDR3 totals 14 residues. As DNA, the CDR3 is TGTGCCAGCAGTCACCGACAGGGGGCTGATGGCTACACCTTC. It yields the protein CASSHRQGADGYTF.

This chain connects TRBV5-5 to TRBJ1-2; TRBD1 matches at 7 bases. Trimming took 4 bases from V and 2 from J; bases not matched to a gene: 11. The CDR3 spans 16 residues. CDR1 is SGHKS and CDR2 is YYEKEE in the germline V gene (reference sequence). The CDR3 DNA reads as TGTGCCAGCAGCACACCCTGGACAGGACAAAACTATGGCTACACCTTC. Protein: CASSTPWTGQNYGYTF.

The rearrangement uses TRBV27 and TRBJ1-4, with D perhaps matching TRBD1 (5 bases). V lost 7 bases and J 7 bases, leaving 16 bases between the germline ends. There are 14 residues in the CDR3. Germline V gives CDR1 MNHEY, CDR2 SMNVEV (reference sequence). The CDR3 nucleotides read TGTGCCAGCACGCCGGGGGGGTTTGGTGAAAAACTGTTTTTT. Amino acids: CASTPGGFGEKLFF.

This rearrangement joins TRBV9 to TRBJ2-3, with a possible D match to TRBD2 (6 bases). Germline lookup yields CDR1 SGDLS and CDR2 YYNGEE. The CDR3 is 15 amino acids. Trimming stripped 7 bases from V and 5 bases from J, with 20 bases between. The CDR3 nucleotides read TGTGCCAGCGTCGGGCGGGATGAGGGAAGAGATACGCAGTATTTT. Residues: CASVGRDEGRDTQYF.

The genes are TRBV19 and TRBJ1-2, with 12 bases identical to TRBD1. The CDR3 covers 15 residues. V lost 5 bases and J lost 5; bases outside the gene matches: 6. Per germline, CDR1 LNHDA and CDR2 SQIVND (reference sequence). CDR3 DNA: TGTGCCAGTAGTCCTGGGACAGGGGGCGGATATGGCTACACCTTC. Residues: CASSPGTGGGYGYTF.

This chain joins TRBV27 and TRBJ2-1, with 7 bases that match TRBD1. V lost 5 bases, J lost 0 bases, and 4 bases stayed unmatched. CDR1 MNHEY and CDR2 SMNVEV come from the germline V gene (reference sequence). The CDR3 loop spans 15 amino acids. The CDR3 bases are TGTGCCAGCAGTAACCGGGACAGCTCCTACAATGAGCAGTTCTTC. It translates to CASSNRDSSYNEQFF.

A few counts support this clone. The same CDR3 is also encoded by other DNA sequences in this sample. V is TRBV24-1 and J is TRBJ1-1; 8 positions match TRBD1. Germline trimming cut 4 bases from V and 3 bases from J; bases unmatched to any gene: 6. This CDR3 contains 15 residues. Germline V gene data show CDR1 as KGHDR and CDR2 as SFDVKD. The CDR3 nucleotides are TGTGCCACCAGTGAAGGACAGGGATTGGACACTGAAGCTTTCTTT. Translating it yields CATSEGQGLDTEAFF.

The rearrangement uses TRBV20-1 and TRBJ1-2; weak D call: TRBD1 (6 bases). The CDR3 runs to 11 residues. Germline V lookup: CDR1 DFQATT, CDR2 SNEGSKA (reference sequence). V shed 6 bases and J shed 10 bases, with 15 bases lying between them. The CDR3 sequence is CSAIRQANYTF. In DNA, the CDR3 is TGCAGTGCCATCAGACAGGCGAACTACACCTTC.

V usage is TRBV7-3 and J usage is TRBJ1-1; perhaps TRBD1 as D (5 bases). Deletions cut 0 bases from V and 4 bases from J, with 9 bases between. This CDR3 spans 14 amino acids. Germline V gene data show CDR1 as SGHTA and CDR2 as FQGTGA. As DNA, the CDR3 is TGTGCCAGCAGCTTAACGGGGGGAGGCACTGAAGCTTTCTTT. Its translation: CASSLTGGGTEAFF.

J is TRBJ1-1 and V is TRBV6-1; D might be TRBD1 (5 bases). V lost 0 bases and J 4 bases, leaving 15 bases between the germline ends. The CDR3 extends over 16 amino acids. Germline V gene sequence: CDR1 MNHNS, CDR2 SASEGT. The CDR3 nucleotides are TGTGCCAGCAGTGAAGCAAGGACACAGGTATTCACTGAAGCTTTCTTT. This gives the protein CASSEARTQVFTEAFF.